The clone carrying this TCR beta chain was seen more than once but under ten times. Its target is unknown. The length of the CDR3 is 14 residues. Germline V CDR1 and CDR2: PRHDT, FYEKMQ (reference sequence). Unmatched junction bases numbered 7, after V lost 4 bases and J lost 6 bases. Cells sorted by CD45RO/CCR7/CD25/CD127/CD95/CD27 comprised CD4+ naive, central memory, regulatory and stem cell-like memory cells. Reverse transcription of all isolated RNA meant that expressed TCRB transcripts were sequenced. Generated by immunoSEQ multiplex PCR, the TCRdb table keeps only in-frame clones and is missing some. The sample includes around 500,000 clones, approximately 10% of them seen just once. The sample comes from a study of beta chain features in type 1 diabetes. Study-level findings and limits: TCRB repertoires of naive, central memory and Treg cells appeared more similar among patients than among healthy donors.

The sequenced sample was naive CD4+ T cells from blood. This clonotype was obtained from a woman between 18 and 29 years old in good health. V gene TRBV13 combines with J gene TRBJ2-7, with 9 bases matching TRBD1. The CDR3 DNA follows: TGTGCCAGCAGCTCCGGACAGGGGCGGGGCGAGCAGTACTTC. Protein: CASSSGQGRGEQYF.